A single sample gave rise to the 8 T cell receptor beta chains below, sequenced in a study of CD8 T cells in Susac syndrome. It was with random hexamers that 0.5 to 1 ug RNA was reverse transcribed. From the immunoSEQ multiplex PCR reads, TCRdb called clonotypes with MiXCR, one entry per CDR3 protein. The table has just under 95,000 distinct CDR3 sequences, just under 95% seen once. The sequencing sample was made of CD4+ T cells from PBMCs. Every receptor here comes from a human donor with Susac syndrome.

This chain connects TRBV10-3 to TRBJ1-4; D gene uncertain. Trimming removed 6 bases at V and 3 bases at J, with 14 bases between. The CDR3 is 15 residues long. Germline V gene data show CDR1 as ENHRY and CDR2 as SYGVKD. CDR3 DNA: TGTGCCATCAGACGGGGAAGTGAGCCTAATGAAAAACTGTTTTTT. The encoded protein is CAIRRGSEPNEKLFF.

V gene TRBV6-5 combines with J gene TRBJ1-5; D uncertain. In germline, CDR1 is MNHEY, CDR2 SVGAGI. Trimming stripped 0 bases from V and 3 bases from J, with 9 bases between. The CDR3 loop spans 15 amino acids. CDR3 sequence (DNA): TGTGCCAGCAGTTACTCGGGGAAGTCCAATCAGCCCCAGCATTTT. It is translated as CASSYSGKSNQPQHF.

The chain couples TRBV30 to TRBJ1-2; a weak D match, TRBD1 (5 bases). The germline CDR1 and CDR2 sequences are GTSNPN and SVGIG (reference sequence). V was cut by 0 bases and J by 6 bases, with 8 bases left in between. CDR3 length: 12 residues. The CDR3 sequence: CAWSVVRDGYTF. The CDR3 DNA sequence: TGTGCCTGGAGTGTAGTCAGGGATGGCTACACCTTC.

This clonotype was seen a single time. The gene calls are TRBV30 and TRBJ1-4; D ambiguous. Trimming left V 8 bases short and J 4 bases short, with 11 bases between. Germline V gene data show CDR1 as GTSNPN and CDR2 as SVGIG (reference sequence). The length of the CDR3 is 12 residues. Written as DNA, the CDR3 is TGTGCCCGCGGATTTTATAATGAAAAACTGTTTTTT. This translates into CARGFYNEKLFF.

The chain joins TRBV15 to TRBJ1-5; D is perhaps TRBD1 (5 bases). V was trimmed by 4 bases and J by 16 bases, leaving 17 bases between them. Germline V gene lookup returns CDR1 LNHNV and CDR2 YYDKDF (reference sequence). The CDR3 spans 12 residues. CDR3 coding DNA: TGTGCCACCAGCAAAAGGCAGGGCGGTTATCATTTT. This codes for CATSKRQGGYHF.

The chain links TRBV18 to TRBJ2-7; TRBD1 matches at 7 bases. The length of the CDR3 is 14 residues. Germline V gene data show CDR1 as KGHSH and CDR2 as LQKENI. V gave up 3 bases and J gave up 5 bases; unmatched junction bases: 7. CDR3 amino acids: CASSPEQGMDEQYF. CDR3 sequence (DNA): TGTGCCAGCTCACCGGAACAGGGGATGGACGAGCAGTACTTC.

V is TRBV24-1 and J is TRBJ1-1; maybe TRBD1 (6 bases). V lost 3 bases, J lost 5 bases, and 21 bases lay in between. This CDR3 comprises 17 residues. CDR1 and CDR2 (germline): KGHDR, SFDVKD. The CDR3 spells CATSDQPRGNGKTEAFF. In DNA, the CDR3 is TGTGCCACCAGTGATCAACCCAGGGGAAATGGTAAGACTGAAGCTTTCTTT.

The J gene is TRBJ2-7, the V gene TRBV20-1; TRBD1 aligns across 7 bases. CDR3 length equals 14 residues. Germline CDR1 reads DFQATT; CDR2 reads SNEGSKA (reference sequence). V lost 4 bases and J lost 2; bases outside the gene matches: 8. The CDR3, as DNA: TGCAGTGCTATGGCGGACAGGTTCACCTACGAGCAGTACTTC. This gives the protein CSAMADRFTYEQYF.